The 21 T cell receptor beta chains reported below all come from one sample, sequenced in a study of blood T cells in healthy people across ages (dated by TCRdb to between 2014 and 2017). Library generation was performed with 5' RACE. The second PCR ran for roughly 6 to 11 cycles and used a J-beta primer mix along with a sample-barcoded 5' primer. TCRdb trimmed public reads at Q25 via fastp, called clones via MiXCR and kept in-frame beta chains. Under each unique CDR3 protein, matching rows form one entry showing the most common genes and DNA. This sample gives some 1.8 million distinct CDR3 sequences in total; 39% of them show up just once. Clones ranked in the top ten supply 23% of the sample. Sequenced: blood. The receptors come from a human donor in good health.

In this sample, this clonotype turned up a few times. DNA of the CDR3: TGCGCCAGCAGCCAAGATCCGGGTCCCTTCAATGAGCAGTTCTTC. It yields the protein CASSQDPGPFNEQFF. The rearrangement uses TRBV4-3 and TRBJ2-1; D is unresolved. The V end lost 0 bases, the J end lost 6 bases, and 12 bases lay between the germline ends. Per germline, CDR1 LGHNA and CDR2 YSLEER. The CDR3 is 15 amino acids.

This chain connects TRBV20-1 to TRBJ2-1; no definite D call. V was clipped by 5 bases and J by 10 bases, with 9 bases between them. Germline CDR1 is DFQATT and CDR2 is SNEGSKA (reference sequence). The CDR3 length is 10 residues. This CDR3 is CSALLLEQFF. CDR3 bases: TGCAGTGCTTTACTCCTAGAGCAGTTCTTC.

V gene TRBV20-1 combines with J gene TRBJ2-5; 7 nucleotides match TRBD1. The CDR3 totals 16 residues. V was clipped by 3 bases and J by 2 bases; unmatched bases: 12. Germline values: CDR1 DFQATT, CDR2 SNEGSKA (reference sequence). In DNA, the CDR3 is TGCAGTGCTAGGGGCCCCGGGACAGAGATGCAAGAGACCCAGTACTTC. Amino acids: CSARGPGTEMQETQYF.

The genes are TRBV4-3 and TRBJ2-1, with D unclear. Germline CDR1 reads LGHNA; CDR2 reads YSLEER. There are 16 residues in the CDR3. Trimming took off 3 bases at V and 0 bases at J, with 12 bases between the two ends. The CDR3 sequence: CASSHRFKGSYNEQFF. CDR3 bases: TGCGCCAGCAGCCACCGTTTTAAGGGCTCCTACAATGAGCAGTTCTTC.

This clonotype was counted only a few times. The rearrangement joins TRBV12-3 or TRBV12-4 to TRBJ2-1; D is undetermined. Trimming took 2 bases from V and 4 from J, leaving 9 bases between them. CDR3 length: 14 residues. CDR3 protein: CASSLFSGYNEQFF. CDR3 bases: TGTGCCAGCAGTTTATTTTCTGGGTACAATGAGCAGTTCTTC.

The rearrangement uses TRBV20-1 and TRBJ1-2; D is unresolved. The germline gives CDR1 DFQATT, CDR2 SNEGSKA (reference sequence). V gave up 3 bases and J gave up 4 bases, with 9 bases separating them. There are 12 residues in the CDR3. CDR3 nucleotides: TGCAGTGCTAGTGAGGTAGTCTATGGCTACACCTTC. Amino acids: CSASEVVYGYTF.

This sequence joins TRBV9 and TRBJ2-5; perhaps TRBD1 as D (6 bases). Matching the DNA end better, TRBJ2-7 makes the J call doubtful. CDR1 and CDR2 from the germline V gene are SGDLS and YYNGEE. The length of the CDR3 is 14 residues. The chain's CDR3 is CASSARGGPHEQYF. CDR3 in DNA: TGTGCCAGCAGCGCCAGAGGGGGTCCCCACGAGCAGTACTTC.

The CDR3 nucleotides are TGTGCCAGCTCACTCGGCGTCAGGGTTGGGTACGAGCAGTACTTC. It is translated as CASSLGVRVGYEQYF. This sequence joins TRBV18 and TRBJ2-7; a possible D gene is TRBD1 (5 bases). Germline-derived CDR1 and CDR2 are KGHSH and LQKENI. Deletions cut 4 bases from V and 4 bases from J, with 17 bases between. This CDR3 comprises 15 residues.

The CDR3, as DNA: TGTGCCAGCAGCCAAGATCAGGGTGGAGGGTATGGCTACACCTTC. Translated, it gives CASSQDQGGGYGYTF. This rearrangement joins TRBV4-2 to TRBJ1-2; TRBD1 might be the D (5 bases). Trimming removed 0 bases at V and 5 bases at J, with 13 bases between. The CDR3 covers 15 residues. Germline V gene data show CDR1 as LGHNA and CDR2 as YNFKEQ.

The genes are TRBV20-1 and TRBJ2-1; D ambiguous. This CDR3 is built from 12 residues. The V end lost 5 bases, the J end lost 6 bases, and 11 bases lay between the germline ends. Germline CDR1 DFQATT, CDR2 SNEGSKA (reference sequence). The CDR3: CSARRHSNEQFF. The DNA for the CDR3 is TGCAGTGCTCGTAGACATAGCAATGAGCAGTTCTTC.

The chain employs TRBV11-1 and TRBJ2-2, with 7 bases lining up with TRBD1. This CDR3 region has 15 residues. V trimming: 2 bases; J trimming: 2 bases; junction bases outside the gene matches: 2. The germline V gene has CDR1 SGHAT and CDR2 FQDESV (reference sequence). Written as DNA, the CDR3 is TGTGCCAGCAGCTTAAGGGACAGAAACACCGGGGAGCTGTTTTTT. It codes for CASSLRDRNTGELFF. The full variable domain, with the rest looked up from reference TRBV11-1 and TRBJ2-2, is EAEVAQSPRYKITEKSQAVAFWCDPISGHATLYWYRQILGQGPELLVQFQDESVVDDSQLPKDRFSAERLKGVDSTLKIQPAELGDSAMYLCASSLRDRNTGELFFGEGSRLTVL.

The CDR3 sequence: CASRKADRDGQPQHF. The CDR3 DNA reads TGTGCCAGCAGAAAAGCTGACAGGGACGGTCAGCCCCAGCATTTT. V usage is TRBV6-2 or TRBV6-3 and J usage is TRBJ1-5; 7 bases line up with TRBD1. J was trimmed by 6 bases and V by 6 bases; bases with no gene match: 11. The V gene's germline CDR1 is MNHEY and CDR2 SVGEGT. The CDR3 is 15 residues long.

The J gene is TRBJ1-1, the V gene TRBV5-1; D not certain. The CDR3 is 16 amino acids. Deletions cut 0 bases from V and 3 bases from J, with 15 bases between. Germline lookup yields CDR1 SGHRS and CDR2 YFSETQ. CDR3 in amino acids: CASSLGSGLTYTEAFF. CDR3 bases: TGCGCCAGCAGCTTGGGTTCAGGCCTCACATACACTGAAGCTTTCTTT. Full variable domain (missing parts from reference TRBV5-1 and TRBJ1-1): KAGVTQTPRYLIKTRGQQVTLSCSPISGHRSVSWYQQTPGQGLQFLFEYFSETQRNKGNFPGRFSGRQFSNSRSEMNVSTLELGDSALYLCASSLGSGLTYTEAFFGQGTRLTVV.

The chain combines TRBV20-1 with TRBJ2-1; the D gene is possibly TRBD1 (5 bases). Germline assignment: CDR1 DFQATT and CDR2 SNEGSKA (reference sequence). V lost 3 bases to trimming and J lost 7 bases, with 13 bases between them. The CDR3 covers 13 residues. CDR3 DNA: TGCAGTGCTAGCCCAGGGTTTGTGAATGAGCAGTTCTTC. Translated: CSASPGFVNEQFF.

This clonotype has a count of ten or more. The chain joins TRBV6-5 to TRBJ2-7, with D possibly being TRBD2 (7 bases). In germline, CDR1 is MNHEY, CDR2 SVGAGI. This CDR3 spans 15 amino acids. V was clipped by 7 bases and J by 5 bases, with 21 bases between them. The DNA of the CDR3 is TGTGCCAGCAAAGATAGGGGGGGCGCTCCCCACGAGCAGTACTTC. This translates into CASKDRGGAPHEQYF.

With regard to this clonotype: One end of the junction varies from germline; a read error may be responsible. This sequence joins TRBV7-2 and TRBJ2-3; TRBD1 or TRBD2 may be the D gene (6 bases each). Germline V gives CDR1 SGHTA, CDR2 FQGNSA. CDR3 length equals 14 residues. CDR3 amino acids: CASSLEGGRTGRYF. Here the CDR3 DNA reads TGTGCCAGCAGTTTAGAGGGGGGTAGGACGGGAAGGTATTTT.

V is TRBV10-3 and J is TRBJ1-1; D is unclear. Germline assignment: CDR1 ENHRY and CDR2 SYGVKD. CDR3 size: 14 residues. V dropped 2 bases and J dropped 4 bases, with 11 bases sitting between them. The CDR3 DNA sequence: TGTGCCATCAGTGAGGGGGTCATGGCCACTGAAGCTTTCTTT. Translating it yields CAISEGVMATEAFF.

V is TRBV29-1 and J is TRBJ2-5; the D is unclear. The V and J ends lost 4 bases and 0 bases respectively, with 6 bases between them. This CDR3 region has 12 residues. In germline, CDR1 is SQVTM, CDR2 ANQGSEA. The CDR3 region is CSVGSNQETQYF. The CDR3 DNA reads TGCAGCGTTGGATCCAACCAAGAGACCCAGTACTTC. The full variable domain, with the rest looked up from reference TRBV29-1 and TRBJ2-5, is SAVISQKPSRDICQRGTSLTIQCQVDSQVTMMFWYRQQPGQSLTLIATANQGSEATYESGFVIDKFPISRPNLTFSTLTVSNMSPEDSSIYLCSVGSNQETQYFGPGTRLLVL.

This clonotype turned up a few times. The V call is TRBV7-3, the J call TRBJ2-1; D is unclear. The CDR3 runs 13 residues. V was pared by 5 bases and J by 6 bases, with 11 bases between. Germline V gives CDR1 SGHTA, CDR2 FQGTGA. Here the CDR3 DNA reads TGTGCCAGCAGCCATAGTAACTCCAATGAGCAGTTCTTC. Residues: CASSHSNSNEQFF. Looking up the rest from reference TRBV7-3 and TRBJ2-1 gives the full variable domain: GAGVSQTPSNKVTEKGKYVELRCDPISGHTALYWYRQSLGQGPEFLIYFQGTGAADDSGLPNDRFFAVRPEGSVSTLKIQRTERGDSAVYLCASSHSNSNEQFFGPGTRLTVL.

The sample holds a few counts of this clonotype. The V and J genes are TRBV12-3 or TRBV12-4 and TRBJ1-5; a possible D gene is TRBD1 (6 bases). V lost 4 bases and J lost 0, with 16 bases in between. This CDR3 is built from 17 residues. The DNA for the CDR3 is TGTGCCAGCAGTTCGGACAGTTTTTTAAATAGCAATCAGCCCCAGCATTTT. Translation gives CASSSDSFLNSNQPQHF.

The V call is TRBV2, the J call TRBJ2-1; possibly TRBD2 for D (7 bases). The CDR3 sequence is 12 residues long. Germline V gene lookup returns CDR1 SNHLY and CDR2 FYNNEI. V lost 11 bases to trimming and J lost 15 bases, with 23 bases between them. Written as DNA, the CDR3 is TGTGCCGGCCGGGGGGCAGGGAGGGTGTGGTTCTTC. Amino acid sequence: CAGRGAGRVWFF.